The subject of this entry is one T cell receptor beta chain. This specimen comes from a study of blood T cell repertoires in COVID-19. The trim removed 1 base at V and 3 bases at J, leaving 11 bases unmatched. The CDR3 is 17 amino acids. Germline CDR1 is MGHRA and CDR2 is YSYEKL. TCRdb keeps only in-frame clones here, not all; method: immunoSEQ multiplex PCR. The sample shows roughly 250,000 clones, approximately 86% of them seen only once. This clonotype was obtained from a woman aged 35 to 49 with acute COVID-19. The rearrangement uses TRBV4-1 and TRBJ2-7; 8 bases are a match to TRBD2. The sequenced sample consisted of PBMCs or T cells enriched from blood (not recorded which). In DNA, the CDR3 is TGCGCCAGCAGCCAAGGGGGAGTCGTTAGCGGGATCTACGAGCAGTACTTC. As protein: CASSQGGVVSGIYEQYF.